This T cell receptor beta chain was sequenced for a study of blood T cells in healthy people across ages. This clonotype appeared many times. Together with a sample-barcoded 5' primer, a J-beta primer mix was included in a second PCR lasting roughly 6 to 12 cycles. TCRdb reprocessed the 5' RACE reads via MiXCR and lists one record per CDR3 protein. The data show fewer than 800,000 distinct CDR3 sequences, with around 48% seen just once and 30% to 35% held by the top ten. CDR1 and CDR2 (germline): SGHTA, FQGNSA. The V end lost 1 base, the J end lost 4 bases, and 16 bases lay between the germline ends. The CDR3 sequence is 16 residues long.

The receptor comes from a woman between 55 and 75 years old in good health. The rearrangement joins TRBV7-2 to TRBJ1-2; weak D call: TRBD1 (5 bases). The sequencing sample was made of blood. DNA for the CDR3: TGTGCCAGCAGCTTAGAATGGAGGGGCGGGAGCTATGGCTACACCTTC. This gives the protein CASSLEWRGGSYGYTF.